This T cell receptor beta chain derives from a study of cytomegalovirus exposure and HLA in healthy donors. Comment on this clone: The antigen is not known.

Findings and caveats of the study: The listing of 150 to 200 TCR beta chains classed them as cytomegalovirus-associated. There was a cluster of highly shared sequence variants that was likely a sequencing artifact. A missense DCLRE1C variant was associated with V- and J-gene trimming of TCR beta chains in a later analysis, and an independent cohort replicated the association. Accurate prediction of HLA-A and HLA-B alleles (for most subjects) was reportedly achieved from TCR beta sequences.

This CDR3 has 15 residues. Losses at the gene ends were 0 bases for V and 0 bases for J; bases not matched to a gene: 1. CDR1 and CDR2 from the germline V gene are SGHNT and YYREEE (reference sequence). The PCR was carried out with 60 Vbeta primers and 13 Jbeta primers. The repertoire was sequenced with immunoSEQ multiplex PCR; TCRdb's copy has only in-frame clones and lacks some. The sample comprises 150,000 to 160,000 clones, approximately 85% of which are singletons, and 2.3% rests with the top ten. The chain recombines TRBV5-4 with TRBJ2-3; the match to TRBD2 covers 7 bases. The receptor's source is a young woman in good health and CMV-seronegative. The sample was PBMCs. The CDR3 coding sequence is TGTGCCAGCAGCTTGGCGGGAGGTAGCACAGATACGCAGTATTTT. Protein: CASSLAGGSTDTQYF.